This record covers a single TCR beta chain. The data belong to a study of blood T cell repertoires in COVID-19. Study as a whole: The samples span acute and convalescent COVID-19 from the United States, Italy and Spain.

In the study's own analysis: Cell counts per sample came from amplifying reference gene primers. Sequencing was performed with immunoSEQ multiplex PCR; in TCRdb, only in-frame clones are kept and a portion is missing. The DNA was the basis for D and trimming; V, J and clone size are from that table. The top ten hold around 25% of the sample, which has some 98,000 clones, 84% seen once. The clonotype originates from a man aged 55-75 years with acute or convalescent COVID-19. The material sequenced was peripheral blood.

The CDR3 DNA reads TGTGCCAGCACTTCGCCTAGCGGCTACAATGAGCAGTTCTTC. This gives the protein CASTSPSGYNEQFF. The rearrangement links TRBV28 to TRBJ2-1, with 7 bases lining up with TRBD2. From germline, CDR1 is MDHEN and CDR2 SYDVKM. The junction had 6 bases not matched to a gene; V was cut back by 7 bases and J by 3 bases. This CDR3 region has 14 residues.